These 26 T cell receptor beta chains share one sample of origin, sequenced in a study of blood T cell repertoires in COVID-19. Libraries were prepared by immunoSEQ multiplex PCR; TCRdb keeps only in-frame clonotypes and omits some of them. The top ten hold approximately 2% of the sample, which has approximately 250,000 clones, 70% to 90% seen once. Sequences were obtained from peripheral blood. These receptors were collected from a man between 25 and 39 years old who had recovered from COVID-19.

This chain connects TRBV19 to TRBJ1-1, with 8 bases aligning to TRBD1. This CDR3 has 14 amino acids. V trimming: 6 bases; J trimming: 3 bases; junction bases outside the gene matches: 6. Germline CDR1 is LNHDA and CDR2 is SQIVND (reference sequence). CDR3 loop: CASRPGGSDTEAFF. Here the CDR3 DNA reads TGTGCCAGTAGGCCAGGGGGCTCGGACACTGAAGCTTTCTTT.

This chain uses TRBV3-1 (or the pseudogene TRBV3-2) with TRBJ2-7; D is uncertain. Deletions cut 1 base from V and 3 bases from J, with 13 bases between. The CDR3 has 15 residues. Germline V lookup: CDR1 LGHDT, CDR2 YNNKEL (reference sequence). CDR3 protein: CASSQVTNGHYEQYF. The CDR3 DNA reads TGTGCCAGCAGCCAAGTAACCAACGGTCACTACGAGCAGTACTTC.

The gene calls are TRBV27 and TRBJ1-2; 7 bases map to TRBD1. Germline values: CDR1 MNHEY, CDR2 SMNVEV (reference sequence). The CDR3 totals 14 residues. The J segment lost 5 bases and the V segment lost 3 bases, leaving 6 bases of the junction unmatched. CDR3 sequence: CASSFSQGQYGYTF. In DNA form, the CDR3 reads TGTGCCAGCAGTTTTTCACAGGGGCAGTATGGCTACACCTTC.

CDR3 protein: CASSSPEYYGYTF. CDR3 in DNA: TGTGCCAGCAGCTCACCCGAGTACTATGGCTACACCTTC. This chain connects TRBV6-5 to TRBJ1-2, with unresolved D. V was pared by 6 bases and J by 3 bases, with 11 bases between. Germline V lookup: CDR1 MNHEY, CDR2 SVGAGI. CDR3 length: 13 residues.

The J gene is TRBJ1-6, the V gene TRBV2; D not resolved. The CDR3 has 9 residues. Germline V gene data show CDR1 as SNHLY and CDR2 as FYNNEI. Trimming removed 10 bases from V and 14 bases from J, with 9 bases in between. In DNA form, the CDR3 reads TGTGCCACCAGCACATCCCTCCACTTT. Protein sequence: CATSTSLHF.

V and J are TRBV7-9 and TRBJ2-7; D gene uncertain. Germline loops: CDR1 SEHNR, CDR2 FQNEAQ (reference sequence). Trimming removed 1 base at V and 3 bases at J, with 16 bases between. The CDR3 has 16 residues. CDR3: CASSLVLAFGYYEQYF. In nucleotides, the CDR3 is TGTGCCAGCAGCTTAGTGCTGGCTTTCGGGTACTACGAGCAGTACTTC.

This clone has a single count. The chain recombines TRBV18 with TRBJ1-2; no clear D. The CDR3 consists of 14 residues. With 4 bases removed from V and 3 bases from J, the gap between germline ends came to 12 bases. In germline, CDR1 is KGHSH, CDR2 LQKENI. The CDR3 region is CASSQNLYDYGYTF. The CDR3 DNA reads as TGTGCCAGCTCACAAAACCTCTATGACTATGGCTACACCTTC.

The chain carries TRBV6-4 and TRBJ1-2; D possibly corresponds to TRBD1 (5 bases). V was cut by 4 bases and J by 0 bases, with 12 bases left in between. Germline lookup yields CDR1 MRHNA and CDR2 SNTAGT. The CDR3 runs 15 residues. CDR3 sequence: CASSGHRSTNYGYTF. CDR3 bases: TGTGCCAGCAGTGGCCACAGGAGTACTAACTATGGCTACACCTTC.

The CDR3 sequence is CASSHGSGTGKYEQYF. The CDR3 DNA follows: TGTGCCAGCAGCCACGGGAGTGGGACAGGGAAATACGAGCAGTACTTC. J is TRBJ2-7 and V is TRBV14; 9 nucleotides agree with TRBD1. The CDR3 covers 16 residues. V dropped 3 bases and J dropped 4; count of bases not matched to a gene: 10. The V gene's germline CDR1 is SGHDN and CDR2 FVKESK.

The chain has TRBV27 and TRBJ1-2; 9 nucleotides match TRBD1. V lost 8 bases, J lost 8 bases, and 18 bases stayed unmatched. CDR3 length equals 16 residues. Germline values: CDR1 MNHEY, CDR2 SMNVEV (reference sequence). The CDR3 region is CASSSILGQGFGGYTF. CDR3 nucleotide sequence: TGTGCCAGCTCTTCGATTTTAGGACAGGGGTTCGGCGGCTACACCTTC.

The CDR3 DNA reads TGTGCCAGCAGTGCGGTCAGGGGGGTGTTTACTGAAGCTTTCTTT. It yields the protein CASSAVRGVFTEAFF. This sequence joins TRBV2 and TRBJ1-1, with 7 bases identical to TRBD1. In germline, CDR1 is SNHLY, CDR2 FYNNEI. The CDR3 is made up of 15 amino acids. The V segment lost 4 bases and the J segment 5 bases; nucleotides outside the gene matches: 10.

The genes are TRBV7-2 and TRBJ2-7, with 14 bases that match TRBD2. CDR3 length equals 17 residues. Per the germline V gene, CDR1 is SGHTA and CDR2 is FQGNSA. V lost 5 bases to trimming and J lost 0 bases; unmatched junction nucleotides: 6. The CDR3 nucleotides read TGTGCCAGCAGCGCCAGACTAGCGGGGGGGAGCTCCTACGAGCAGTACTTC. This translates into CASSARLAGGSSYEQYF.

The chain couples TRBV7-2 to TRBJ1-5, with no clear D. The germline gives CDR1 SGHTA, CDR2 FQGNSA. The CDR3 sequence is 15 residues long. Trimming shortened V by 2 bases and J by 3 bases, and 11 bases separated the two germline ends. The CDR3 sequence: CASSLHGTVNQPQHF. The CDR3 coding sequence is TGTGCCAGCAGCTTACATGGAACAGTCAATCAGCCCCAGCATTTT.

The chain combines TRBV5-4 with TRBJ2-5; no reliable D call. Per the germline V gene, CDR1 is SGHNT and CDR2 is YYREEE (reference sequence). This CDR3 is 12 amino acids long. Trimming pared 0 bases from V and 4 bases from J, leaving 4 bases between. The CDR3 DNA follows: TGTGCCAGCAGCTTGGATCGAGAGACCCAGTACTTC. Protein sequence: CASSLDRETQYF.

The CDR3 reads CASSLARDRSTDTQYF. The CDR3 DNA sequence: TGTGCCAGCAGCTTAGCCCGGGACAGAAGCACAGATACGCAGTATTTT. The chain couples TRBV5-6 to TRBJ2-3, with 7 bases lining up with TRBD1. This CDR3 spans 16 amino acids. V shed 2 bases, J shed 0 bases, and the junction held 6 bases outside the gene matches. The V gene's germline CDR1 is SGHDT and CDR2 YYEEEE.

The V gene is TRBV7-2, the J gene TRBJ1-6; TRBD1 matches 11 bases. With V trimmed by 5 bases and J by 8 bases, 2 bases remained unmatched. Germline V CDR1 and CDR2: SGHTA, FQGNSA. The CDR3 sequence is 14 residues long. CDR3 residues: CASSRTGGYSPLHF. CDR3 coding DNA: TGTGCCAGCAGCCGGACAGGGGGCTATTCACCCCTCCACTTT.

The chain combines TRBV5-1 with TRBJ2-1; D is ambiguous. The CDR3 is made up of 14 amino acids. Trimming pared 4 bases from V and 5 bases from J, leaving 13 bases between. Germline CDR1 reads SGHRS; CDR2 reads YFSETQ. CDR3 sequence (DNA): TGCGCCAGCAGCCTGAACCCAGGTAACAATGAGCAGTTCTTC. Its translation: CASSLNPGNNEQFF.

The V call is TRBV27, the J call TRBJ1-4, with no clear D. CDR3 length: 14 residues. CDR1 and CDR2 (germline): MNHEY, SMNVEV (reference sequence). The V and J ends lost 5 bases and 0 bases respectively, with 7 bases between them. The CDR3 coding sequence is TGTGCCAGCAGTAAACAAACAACTAATGAAAAACTGTTTTTT. It encodes CASSKQTTNEKLFF.

V usage is TRBV5-1 and J usage is TRBJ1-3, with TRBD1 matching 8 bases. Germline loops: CDR1 SGHRS, CDR2 YFSETQ. The CDR3 contains 16 residues. After removal of 2 bases from V and 2 bases from J, the junction contained 6 bases not matched to a gene. CDR3 nucleotides: TGCGCCAGCAGCTTCCAGGGGGCGACTACTGGAAACACCATATATTTT. Its protein product is CASSFQGATTGNTIYF.

This chain uses TRBV2 with TRBJ2-3; D possibly corresponds to TRBD1 (5 bases). The V gene's germline CDR1 is SNHLY and CDR2 FYNNEI. V was trimmed by 7 bases and J by 1 base, leaving 12 bases between them. The CDR3 has 14 amino acids. CDR3 sequence (DNA): TGTGCCAGCACAGGGTTCATAGGCACAGATACGCAGTATTTT. This translates into CASTGFIGTDTQYF.

This clone was found once. V usage is TRBV18 and J usage is TRBJ1-2; D unclear. Trimming took 2 bases from V and 0 from J, leaving 10 bases between them. The CDR3 runs to 15 residues. CDR1 KGHSH and CDR2 LQKENI come from the germline V gene. CDR3 protein: CASSPFDGTNYGYTF. CDR3 DNA sequence: TGTGCCAGCTCACCATTTGACGGGACTAACTATGGCTACACCTTC. Together with reference TRBV18 and TRBJ1-2, the CDR3 gives the full variable domain: NAGVMQNPRHLVRRRGQEARLRCSPMKGHSHVYWYRQLPEEGLKFMVYLQKENIIDESGMPKERFSAEFPKEGPSILRIQQVVRGDSAAYFCASSPFDGTNYGYTFGSGTRLTVV.

V gene TRBV27 combines with J gene TRBJ1-3; TRBD1 might be the D (5 bases). V was clipped by 6 bases and J by 0 bases, with 9 bases between them. This CDR3 is built from 14 residues. Germline V lookup: CDR1 MNHEY, CDR2 SMNVEV (reference sequence). The CDR3 is CASSLGGSGNTIYF. CDR3 in DNA: TGTGCCAGCAGCTTGGGGGGCTCTGGAAACACCATATATTTT.

V is TRBV3-1 (or the pseudogene TRBV3-2) and J is TRBJ1-1; 9 positions match TRBD1. The V and J ends lost 4 bases and 3 bases, in that order; junction bases with no gene match: 6. CDR1 LGHDT and CDR2 YNNKEL come from the germline V gene (reference sequence). The CDR3 covers 15 residues. For the CDR3, the DNA is TGTGCCAGCAGCCTAGCTTGGGACAGGGACACTGAAGCTTTCTTT. This gives the protein CASSLAWDRDTEAFF.

This chain links TRBV5-6 with TRBJ2-1; TRBD1 is a possible D gene (5 bases). Trimming left V 1 base short and J 12 bases short, with 17 bases between. The germline CDR1 and CDR2 sequences are SGHDT and YYEEEE. This CDR3 is 14 amino acids long. The chain's CDR3 is CASSLLSAGRRQFF. DNA of the CDR3: TGTGCCAGCAGCTTGTTAAGTGCAGGGCGAAGGCAGTTCTTC.

The chain uses TRBV7-6 and TRBJ1-1; D remains unclear. The germline V and J ends were trimmed by 5 bases and 0 bases, with 10 bases remaining between them. Germline V gene data show CDR1 as SGHVS and CDR2 as FNYEAQ. CDR3 size: 14 residues. The CDR3 coding sequence is TGTGCCAGCAGCCCCGTCGGGATGAACACTGAAGCTTTCTTT. Protein product: CASSPVGMNTEAFF.

The chain has TRBV2 and TRBJ1-4; D possibly corresponds to TRBD1 (6 bases). This CDR3 comprises 14 residues. Deletions cut 6 bases from V and 3 bases from J, with 11 bases between. Looked up from germline, CDR1 is SNHLY and CDR2 is FYNNEI. In DNA, the CDR3 is TGTGCCAGCAGGAAAGACAGGTCTAATGAAAAACTGTTTTTT. It translates to CASRKDRSNEKLFF.